Following are 2 T cell receptor beta chains from one sample sequenced in a study of CD8 T cells in Susac syndrome. With random hexamers, roughly 0.5 to 1 ug RNA was reverse transcribed. TCRdb itself ran the immunoSEQ multiplex PCR reads through MiXCR, one entry per CDR3 protein. The sample lists 73,000 or so distinct CDR3 sequences, 85% to 95% occurring once. The sequenced sample was CD8+ T cells from PBMCs. Source of these receptors: a human donor with multiple sclerosis.

V and J are TRBV24-1 and TRBJ2-1; the D is unclear. The ends were cut back, 6 bases at V and 8 bases at J, with 25 bases in the middle. The CDR3 length is 17 residues. In germline, CDR1 is KGHDR, CDR2 SFDVKD. The CDR3 reads CATSQTPSRSSSHEQFF. CDR3 bases: TGTGCCACCAGTCAAACACCTAGTCGGTCGAGTAGCCATGAGCAGTTCTTC.

This chain connects TRBV5-1 to TRBJ2-1; 8 nucleotides align to TRBD2. The CDR3 covers 15 residues. The V gene end was trimmed by 3 bases and the J gene end by 9 bases; junction bases not matched to a gene: 11. Per the germline V gene, CDR1 is SGHRS and CDR2 is YFSETQ. The CDR3 reads CASSSGERGSGEQFF. The DNA for the CDR3 is TGCGCCAGCAGCTCCGGCGAGCGGGGGTCGGGTGAGCAGTTCTTC.